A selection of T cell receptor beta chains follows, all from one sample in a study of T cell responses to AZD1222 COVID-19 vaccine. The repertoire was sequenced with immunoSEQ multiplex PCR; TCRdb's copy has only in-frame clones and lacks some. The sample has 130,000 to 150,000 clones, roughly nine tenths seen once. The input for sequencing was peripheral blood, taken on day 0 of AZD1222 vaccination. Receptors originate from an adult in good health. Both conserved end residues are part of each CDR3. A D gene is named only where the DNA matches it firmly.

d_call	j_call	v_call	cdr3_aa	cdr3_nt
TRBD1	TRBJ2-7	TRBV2	CASTKDRAYEQYF	TGTGCCAGCACTAAAGACAGGGCTTACGAGCAGTACTTC
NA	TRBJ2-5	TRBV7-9	CASSLSPFGPPETQYF	TGTGCCAGCAGCTTAAGCCCCTTTGGGCCCCCAGAGACCCAGTACTTC
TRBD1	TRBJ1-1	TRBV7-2	CASSTPGGRAFF	TGTGCCAGCAGCACCCCAGGGGGTAGGGCTTTCTTT
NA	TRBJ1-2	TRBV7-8	CASSRDDSLVNYGYTF	TGTGCCAGCAGCCGAGATGATAGTCTGGTTAACTATGGCTACACCTTC
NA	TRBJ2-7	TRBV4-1	CASRGHYEQYF	TGCGCCAGCAGGGGCCACTACGAGCAGTACTTC
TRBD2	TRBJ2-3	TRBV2	CASSARLASTDTQYF	TGTGCCAGCAGTGCAAGACTAGCCTCCACAGATACGCAGTATTTT
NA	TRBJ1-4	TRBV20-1	CSASPEAREKLFF	TGCAGTGCTAGTCCAGAGGCTAGAGAAAAACTGTTTTTT
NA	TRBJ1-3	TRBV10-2	CASSGFHSTSGNTIYF	TGCGCCAGCAGTGGATTCCACTCAACCTCTGGAAACACCATATATTTT
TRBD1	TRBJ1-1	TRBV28	CASRGQGGAFF	TGTGCCAGCAGGGGACAGGGCGGAGCTTTCTTT
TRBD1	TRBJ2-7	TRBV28	CASSYRTGSYEQYF	TGTGCCAGCAGTTATCGGACAGGCTCCTACGAGCAGTACTTC
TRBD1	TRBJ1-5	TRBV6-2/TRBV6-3	CASSRGQVRQPQHF	TGTGCCAGCAGTCGCGGACAGGTTCGTCAGCCCCAGCATTTT
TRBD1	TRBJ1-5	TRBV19	CASSMSRDSHQPQHF	TGTGCCAGTAGTATGTCCCGGGACAGTCACCAGCCCCAGCATTTT
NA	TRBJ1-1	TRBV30	CAWSVLASHGEAFF	TGTGCCTGGAGTGTATTGGCATCCCACGGTGAAGCTTTCTTT
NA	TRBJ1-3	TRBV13	CASSPPPGTQTLRVSGNTIYF	TGTGCCAGCAGCCCACCCCCCGGGACACAGACTTTGAGAGTCTCTGGAAACACCATATATTTT